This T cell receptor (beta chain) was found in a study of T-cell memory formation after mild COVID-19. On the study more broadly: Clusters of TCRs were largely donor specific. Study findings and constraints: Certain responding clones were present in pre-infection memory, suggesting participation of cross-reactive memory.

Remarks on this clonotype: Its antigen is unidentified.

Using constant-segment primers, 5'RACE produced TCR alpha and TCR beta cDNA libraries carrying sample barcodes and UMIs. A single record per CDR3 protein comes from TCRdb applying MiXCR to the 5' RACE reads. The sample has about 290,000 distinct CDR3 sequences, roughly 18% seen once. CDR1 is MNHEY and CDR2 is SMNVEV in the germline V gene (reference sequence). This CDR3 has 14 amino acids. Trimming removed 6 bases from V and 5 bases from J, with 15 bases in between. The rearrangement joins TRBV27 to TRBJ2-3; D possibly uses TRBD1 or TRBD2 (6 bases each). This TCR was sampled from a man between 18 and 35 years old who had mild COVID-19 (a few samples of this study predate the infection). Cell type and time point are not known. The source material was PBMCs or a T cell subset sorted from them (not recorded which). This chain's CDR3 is CASSPGARVDTQYF. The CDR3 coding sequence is TGTGCCAGCAGCCCGGGGGCTCGCGTAGATACGCAGTATTTT.